The 5 T cell receptor beta chains below were found in one sample sequenced in a study of blood T cell repertoires in COVID-19. Profiling relied on immunoSEQ multiplex PCR, and the TCRdb table lists in-frame clones only, not all of them. The sample carries roughly 260,000 clones, approximately 90% recorded once. The sample consisted of PBMCs or T cells enriched from blood (not recorded which). The receptors derive from a woman aged 25 to 39 with acute COVID-19.

This chain connects TRBV6-1 to TRBJ1-5; no firm D call. Trimming took off 3 bases at V and 0 bases at J, with 9 bases between the two ends. Germline loops: CDR1 MNHNS, CDR2 SASEGT. This CDR3 contains 15 residues. CDR3 sequence (DNA): TGTGCCAGCAGTGATAAGGCAGGTAGCAATCAGCCCCAGCATTTT. Protein: CASSDKAGSNQPQHF.

The chain uses TRBV7-8 and TRBJ2-5; 8 nucleotides agree with TRBD1. Germline CDR1 and CDR2: SGHVS and FQNEAQ. Germline trimming cut 4 bases from V and 5 bases from J; bases unmatched to any gene: 9. The CDR3 consists of 15 residues. The CDR3: CASSYQGAHHETQYF. CDR3 DNA sequence: TGTGCCAGCAGCTACCAGGGGGCGCATCATGAGACCCAGTACTTC.

The chain couples TRBV7-9 to TRBJ1-6, with D perhaps matching TRBD1 (6 bases). Germline CDR1 reads SEHNR; CDR2 reads FQNEAQ (reference sequence). The V and J ends lost 5 bases and 7 bases respectively, with 15 bases between them. This CDR3 spans 15 amino acids. The CDR3 sequence: CASSPQGPENSPLHF. The CDR3 coding sequence is TGTGCCAGCAGCCCGCAGGGGCCGGAAAATTCACCCCTCCACTTT.

V and J are TRBV28 and TRBJ2-1; D unclear. Germline V gene data show CDR1 as MDHEN and CDR2 as SYDVKM. The CDR3 is 15 residues long. V was clipped by 3 bases and J by 4 bases, with 13 bases between them. The CDR3 DNA reads as TGTGCCAGCAGTTTTATGGGCCCGATTTACAATGAGCAGTTCTTC. Translation gives CASSFMGPIYNEQFF.

CDR3 protein: CASSQVPLAGLNTGELFF. The CDR3, as DNA: TGCGCCAGCAGCCAAGTGCCACTAGCGGGCCTGAACACCGGGGAGCTGTTTTTT. The chain joins TRBV4-3 to TRBJ2-2, with TRBD2 matching over 9 bases. This CDR3 spans 18 amino acids. Losses at the gene ends were 1 base for V and 1 base for J; bases not matched to a gene: 7. CDR1 and CDR2 (germline): LGHNA, YSLEER.